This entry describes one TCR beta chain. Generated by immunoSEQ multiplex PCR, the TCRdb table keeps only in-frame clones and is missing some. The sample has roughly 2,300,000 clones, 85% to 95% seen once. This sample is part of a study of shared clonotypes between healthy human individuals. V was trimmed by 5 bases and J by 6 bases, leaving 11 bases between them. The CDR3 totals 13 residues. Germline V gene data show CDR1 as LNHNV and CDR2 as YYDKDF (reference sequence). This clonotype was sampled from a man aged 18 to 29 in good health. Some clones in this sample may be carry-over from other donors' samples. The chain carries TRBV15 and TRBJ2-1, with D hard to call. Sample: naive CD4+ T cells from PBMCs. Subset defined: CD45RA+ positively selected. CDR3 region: CATSPQLSNEQFF. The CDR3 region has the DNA TGTGCCACCAGCCCACAACTATCCAATGAGCAGTTCTTC.